These T cell receptor beta chains were read from a single sample in a study of blood T cell repertoires in COVID-19. The data were produced by immunoSEQ multiplex PCR, yet TCRdb's version contains in-frame clones alone and is incomplete. The table includes about 190,000 clones, around 76% detected once. Material: peripheral blood. These receptor sequences come from a woman aged 55-69 years with COVID-19, enrolled during active disease. Each CDR3 is given with its conserved first and last residue.

v_call,cdr3_aa
TRBV5-1,CASSLEPVRANEKLFF
TRBV18,CASSPGRGTGSYNEQFF
TRBV30,CAWSGRTGVSHEQYF
TRBV7-3,CASSSFGGYNSPLHF
TRBV5-5,CASSRGAGSNYGYTF
TRBV28,CAIHPPQGAIIGHTEAFF
TRBV6-4,CASSRTGTDGYTF
TRBV7-2,CASSFSGESSGNTIYF
TRBV5-1,CASSSQGSSTEAFF
TRBV5-1,CASSFTAGGRGYTF
TRBV7-9,CASSLSGEYTEAFF
TRBV28,CASSLLGVTEAFF
TRBV27,CASSSTVSTDTQYF
TRBV19,CASSISGQGIGEKLFF
TRBV7-3,CASRYIRDGRSSYNEQFF
TRBV6-1,CASSGGSSPKSRGYTF
TRBV7-6,CASSLAASGGTGELFF
TRBV19,CASTGGGSNQPQHF
TRBV30,CASGPPRSNGYTF
TRBV20-1,CSARREGGYTF
TRBV6-6,CASSSGLAVATGELFF
TRBV19,CASSITGDNSPLHF
TRBV9,CASSSGQGETQYF
TRBV28,CASSPSGRGYGYTF
TRBV5-4,CASSLVGVDTIYF
TRBV7-9,CASSLAPGGLAYNEQFF
TRBV5-4,CASSLRQGNTGELFF
TRBV19,CASIMQGAYGYTF
TRBV7-9,CASSLNQNTEAFF
TRBV4-3,CASSRLPGLAGETGELFF
TRBV6-4,CASSEGAHTDTQYF
TRBV7-2,CASSLGREGPYEQYF
TRBV6-5,CASSYSLGIGAGELFF
TRBV28,CASSPNTGAVYGYTF
TRBV5-6,CASSLFRNTEAFF
TRBV10-3,CAISVSGGQPQHF
TRBV5-5,CASGTGGNYGYTF
TRBV19,CASRGWNREIYGYTF
TRBV6-2/TRBV6-3,CASSGGYSNQPQHF
TRBV5-1,CASSFSGTVNTGELFF
TRBV5-6,CASSRLATYQETQYF
TRBV5-1,CASSSDIGTEAFF
TRBV27,CAFRTSGGNTGELFF
TRBV7-6,CASSVGGEKLFF
TRBV28,CASSSGVTEAFF
TRBV19,CASKGVTLNTEAFF
TRBV19,CASSPLAGGAEAFF
TRBV5-1,CASSSGLAVSNEQFF
TRBV29-1,CSVELAGTSNEQFF
TRBV5-1,CASSLTGTGRRNTEAFF
TRBV11-2,CASTPYAQGAGEAFF
TRBV5-1,CASSLPRTGGDYGYTF
TRBV16,CASSQLHSGANVLTF